The sample holds one count of the clone carrying this T cell receptor (beta chain). Method: immunoSEQ multiplex PCR; TCRdb's copy keeps in-frame clones and lacks some. The top ten clones hold approximately 9% of a sample with more than 110,000 clones, 75% to 90% of them seen once. The data were taken from a study of control samples from healthy donors and cancer patients. The specimen sequenced was blood. This TCR was sampled from a woman aged 30 to 39 in good health.

CDR3 residues: CATSDMTDRGGNEQFF. CDR3 in DNA: TGTGCCACCAGTGATATGACGGACAGGGGAGGGAATGAGCAGTTCTTC. The rearrangement joins TRBV24-1 to TRBJ2-1; TRBD1 matches 9 bases. The CDR3 contains 16 residues. The J segment lost 7 bases and the V segment lost 3 bases, leaving 9 bases of the junction unmatched. Looked up from germline, CDR1 is KGHDR and CDR2 is SFDVKD.